The next 24 T cell receptor beta chains were all read from a single sample in a study of control samples from healthy donors and cancer patients. Method: immunoSEQ multiplex PCR; TCRdb's copy keeps in-frame clones and lacks some. The sample has about 140,000 clones; about 90% are singletons. The specimen was blood. Receptors originate from a man aged 18 to 29 in good health.

The table lists this clone with a few counts. The rearrangement uses TRBV4-2 and TRBJ2-7; no clear D. This CDR3 comprises 13 residues. Germline CDR1 LGHNA, CDR2 YNFKEQ. V was shortened by 1 base and J by 2 bases, with 6 bases between the two germline ends. The CDR3 DNA reads as TGTGCCAGCAGCCAAGGGGAACCCTACGAGCAGTACTTC. This codes for CASSQGEPYEQYF.

The V gene is TRBV13, the J gene TRBJ2-1; a possible D gene is TRBD2 (6 bases). CDR3 length equals 14 residues. Germline CDR1 is PRHDT and CDR2 is FYEKMQ (reference sequence). Trimming pared 5 bases from V and 8 bases from J, leaving 16 bases between. CDR3 DNA sequence: TGTGCCAGCAGCGGAGGATCGGGACTCCATGAGCAGTTCTTC. Translating gives CASSGGSGLHEQFF.

This clone appeared a single time. J is TRBJ2-3 and V is TRBV9; 11 bases line up with TRBD2. From germline, CDR1 is SGDLS and CDR2 YYNGEE. With V trimmed by 0 bases and J by 4 bases, 10 bases remained unmatched. The CDR3 has 18 amino acids. The CDR3 loop is CASSVGSGGALIADTQYF. CDR3 sequence (DNA): TGTGCCAGCAGCGTAGGTAGCGGGGGGGCCTTGATTGCAGATACGCAGTATTTT.

The chain recombines TRBV6-4 with TRBJ2-5; D might be TRBD1 (6 bases). In germline, CDR1 is MRHNA, CDR2 SNTAGT. V gave up 4 bases and J gave up 7 bases, with 34 bases separating them. CDR3 length: 20 residues. The CDR3 here is CASSVHSRPQTITGLGTQYF. CDR3 coding DNA: TGTGCCAGCAGTGTCCACTCCCGACCCCAGACGATAACAGGGCTAGGGACCCAGTACTTC.

Of note for this clone: Other nucleotide sequences from this sample produce the same CDR3. The rearrangement links TRBV27 to TRBJ2-6, with no clear D. Trimming left V 0 bases short and J 3 bases short, with 0 bases between. This CDR3 spans 13 amino acids. Germline CDR1 is MNHEY and CDR2 is SMNVEV (reference sequence). CDR3 sequence reads: CASSLSGANVLTF. The CDR3, as DNA: TGTGCCAGCAGTTTATCTGGGGCCAACGTCCTGACTTTC.

This chain joins TRBV25-1 and TRBJ2-1; the D gene is possibly TRBD2 (5 bases). The germline V gene has CDR1 MGHDK and CDR2 SYGVNS. The CDR3 contains 12 residues. V lost 5 bases and J 13 bases, leaving 15 bases between the germline ends. The CDR3: CASSSLGLTQFF. In nucleotides, the CDR3 is TGTGCCAGCAGTTCCCTAGGACTTACTCAGTTCTTC.

This chain links TRBV7-2 with TRBJ1-1; TRBD1 agrees at 10 bases. The V segment lost 5 bases and the J segment 5 bases; nucleotides outside the gene matches: 5. The germline gives CDR1 SGHTA, CDR2 FQGNSA. The CDR3 has 14 amino acids. The CDR3 sequence: CASSVDRGLTEAFF. CDR3 nucleotide sequence: TGTGCCAGCAGCGTGGACAGGGGGTTGACTGAAGCTTTCTTT.

V gene TRBV5-6 combines with J gene TRBJ2-7; D may be TRBD1 (5 bases). This CDR3 is built from 11 residues. The ends were cut back, 0 bases at V and 7 bases at J, with 5 bases in the middle. Germline CDR1 and CDR2: SGHDT and YYEEEE. The CDR3 sequence is CASSLGTEQYF. CDR3 DNA sequence: TGTGCCAGCAGCTTGGGGACAGAGCAGTACTTC.

The genes are TRBV5-1 and TRBJ2-5, with 7 bases matching TRBD2. Germline CDR1 reads SGHRS; CDR2 reads YFSETQ. The CDR3 length is 14 residues. The junction had 5 bases not matched to a gene; V was cut back by 5 bases and J by 1 base. The CDR3 bases are TGCGCCAGCAGGGTAGCGGGTCCCCAAGAGACCCAGTACTTC. This encodes CASRVAGPQETQYF.

The CDR3 loop is CASSFGGAGSNEKLFF. The CDR3 coding sequence is TGTGCCAGCAGTTTCGGGGGGGCGGGGTCTAATGAAAAACTGTTTTTT. The chain recombines TRBV27 with TRBJ1-4; D perhaps matches TRBD1 (6 bases). Trimming took off 3 bases at V and 3 bases at J, with 14 bases between the two ends. The CDR3 has 16 amino acids. From germline, CDR1 is MNHEY and CDR2 SMNVEV (reference sequence).

A few counts support this clone. The chain joins TRBV5-1 to TRBJ2-3; possible D gene TRBD2, 6 bases. Germline lookup yields CDR1 SGHRS and CDR2 YFSETQ. Deletions cut 0 bases from V and 2 bases from J, with 10 bases between. This CDR3 is 15 amino acids long. The CDR3 sequence: CASSLVGDSTDTQYF. The CDR3 bases are TGCGCCAGCAGCTTGGTGGGGGACTCCACAGATACGCAGTATTTT.

The chain employs TRBV27 and TRBJ1-2; tentative D call: TRBD1 (5 bases). CDR1 and CDR2 (germline): MNHEY, SMNVEV (reference sequence). The CDR3 runs 17 residues. Trimming pared 4 bases from V and 3 bases from J, leaving 21 bases between. CDR3: CASSSIITGTYDYGYTF. The CDR3 DNA reads as TGTGCCAGCAGTTCCATAATTACCGGGACGTATGACTATGGCTACACCTTC.

This clone was seen just once. The chain is built from TRBV24-1 and TRBJ2-3; maybe TRBD1 (6 bases). The CDR3 totals 13 residues. The ends were cut back, 5 bases at V and 6 bases at J, with 11 bases in the middle. Per germline, CDR1 KGHDR and CDR2 SFDVKD. The CDR3 DNA reads as TGTGCCACCAGTGGTCAGGGGATCGATACGCAGTATTTT. It translates to CATSGQGIDTQYF.

CDR3 residues: CASSEGGTGNTIYF. For the CDR3, the DNA is TGCGCCAGCAGCGAGGGGGGAACTGGAAACACCATATATTTT. The chain carries TRBV5-1 and TRBJ1-3; perhaps TRBD1 as D (6 bases). V lost 4 bases to trimming and J lost 2 bases, with 10 bases between them. The CDR3 has 14 residues. Germline CDR1 reads SGHRS; CDR2 reads YFSETQ.

This chain joins TRBV7-2 and TRBJ2-1; D is unresolved. Per the germline V gene, CDR1 is SGHTA and CDR2 is FQGNSA. V was shortened by 5 bases and J by 8 bases, with 16 bases between the two germline ends. This CDR3 is built from 14 residues. The CDR3 loop reads CASSPILLMDEQFF. In nucleotides, the CDR3 is TGTGCCAGCAGCCCCATCCTCCTCATGGATGAGCAGTTCTTC. Full variable domain (rest looked up from reference TRBV7-2 and TRBJ2-1): GAGVSQSPSNKVTEKGKDVELRCDPISGHTALYWYRQSLGQGLEFLIYFQGNSAPDKSGLPSDRFSAERTGGSVSTLTIQRTQQEDSAVYLCASSPILLMDEQFFGPGTRLTVL.

This clone has only one observation. J is TRBJ1-4 and V is TRBV19, with D possibly being TRBD1 (5 bases). The V gene lost 6 bases and the J gene lost 3 bases, with 11 bases spanning the gap. The CDR3 has 14 amino acids. Looked up from germline, CDR1 is LNHDA and CDR2 is SQIVND (reference sequence). CDR3 nucleotides: TGTGCCAGTAGCCCGGGGCACGCTAATGAAAAACTGTTTTTT. It specifies CASSPGHANEKLFF.

The J gene is TRBJ1-6, the V gene TRBV10-3, with a tentative D call TRBD1 (5 bases). This CDR3 contains 13 residues. The V end lost 6 bases, the J end lost 7 bases, and 10 bases lay between the germline ends. From germline, CDR1 is ENHRY and CDR2 SYGVKD. The CDR3 is CAIREQENSPLHF. In nucleotides, the CDR3 is TGTGCCATCAGAGAACAGGAGAATTCACCCCTCCACTTT.

The V and J genes are TRBV5-4 and TRBJ1-1; TRBD1 aligns across 9 bases. The CDR3 extends over 17 amino acids. CDR1 is SGHNT, CDR2 YYREEE, per germline (reference sequence). V lost 0 bases to trimming and J lost 0 bases; unmatched junction nucleotides: 6. The CDR3 region has the DNA TGTGCCAGCAGCTTGGGGGGACAGGGAGGGGTGAACACTGAAGCTTTCTTT. Its protein is CASSLGGQGGVNTEAFF.

The CDR3 DNA sequence: TGCGCCAGCAGCTTGACGAGACAGGGTCCAGATACGCAGTATTTT. This gives the protein CASSLTRQGPDTQYF. The rearrangement uses TRBV5-1 and TRBJ2-3; the match to TRBD1 covers 7 bases. This CDR3 region has 15 residues. Germline V gene lookup returns CDR1 SGHRS and CDR2 YFSETQ. Germline trimming cut 1 base from V and 4 bases from J; bases unmatched to any gene: 6.

The chain couples TRBV7-9 to TRBJ1-2; D is uncertain. V was pared by 2 bases and J by 8 bases, with 18 bases between. The V gene's germline CDR1 is SEHNR and CDR2 FQNEAQ (reference sequence). CDR3 length equals 15 residues. Written as DNA, the CDR3 is TGTGCCAGCAGCTTACAGGTCCCCAGCGAAAAGGGCTACACCTTC. Its protein product is CASSLQVPSEKGYTF.

The chain has TRBV2 and TRBJ2-4; D not certain. CDR1 and CDR2 from the germline V gene are SNHLY and FYNNEI. This CDR3 comprises 16 residues. V was trimmed by 8 bases and J by 0 bases, leaving 17 bases between them. The CDR3 loop reads CASGIRPDQAKNIQYF. The CDR3 DNA follows: TGTGCCAGCGGCATAAGACCGGACCAAGCCAAAAACATTCAGTACTTC.

Notes on this clone: The same CDR3 can be traced to other DNA sequences in this sample. The chain recombines TRBV5-1 with TRBJ2-3; TRBD2 might be the D (6 bases). This CDR3 contains 14 residues. V gave up 0 bases and J gave up 6 bases, with 11 bases separating them. Germline CDR1 SGHRS, CDR2 YFSETQ. CDR3 nucleotide sequence: TGCGCCAGCAGCTTGGAGACGGGGAGGGATACGCAGTATTTT. It translates to CASSLETGRDTQYF.

This rearrangement joins TRBV9 to TRBJ2-1; D remains unclear. Germline loops: CDR1 SGDLS, CDR2 YYNGEE. The CDR3 is 12 residues long. With 0 bases removed from V and 6 bases from J, the gap between germline ends came to 4 bases. CDR3 sequence reads: CASSVAPNEQFF. The DNA of the CDR3 is TGTGCCAGCAGCGTAGCCCCCAATGAGCAGTTCTTC.

V usage is TRBV4-1 and J usage is TRBJ1-2; D may be TRBD1 (5 bases). The ends were cut back, 1 base at V and 4 bases at J, with 19 bases in the middle. Germline V CDR1 and CDR2: MGHRA, YSYEKL. The length of the CDR3 is 17 residues. In DNA, the CDR3 is TGCGCCAGCAGCCAAGGAGTCGGGCAGGGAAAACCCTATGGCTACACCTTC. Translating it yields CASSQGVGQGKPYGYTF.